Listed here are 5 T cell receptor beta chains from one sample, sequenced in a study of blood T cell repertoires in COVID-19. Clones were sequenced by immunoSEQ multiplex PCR, and TCRdb holds only the in-frame ones, with some missing. The sample records about 360,000 clones, roughly 77% being singletons. Sequencing was carried out using peripheral blood. Receptors were obtained from a human donor with acute or convalescent COVID-19. The donor label of this sample is uncertain.

The rearrangement joins TRBV4-1 to TRBJ1-3; no clear D. Germline V lookup: CDR1 MGHRA, CDR2 YSYEKL. Trimming removed 0 bases from V and 3 bases from J, with 3 bases in between. CDR3 length: 13 residues. The DNA of the CDR3 is TGCGCCAGCAGCCAAGATCGTGGAAACACCATATATTTT. Translated, it gives CASSQDRGNTIYF.

This clone was picked up one time. This rearrangement joins TRBV5-1 to TRBJ1-2, with D uncertain. Germline V lookup: CDR1 SGHRS, CDR2 YFSETQ. CDR3 length: 14 residues. Trimming took 0 bases from V and 2 from J, leaving 8 bases between them. The CDR3 DNA reads as TGCGCCAGCAGCTTGGCTGACTCAAACTATGGCTACACCTTC. The encoded protein is CASSLADSNYGYTF.

The rearrangement links TRBV19 to TRBJ2-1, with D possibly TRBD1 on 6 matching bases. CDR3 size: 16 residues. CDR1 LNHDA and CDR2 SQIVND come from the germline V gene (reference sequence). V was clipped by 2 bases and J by 9 bases, with 20 bases between them. The CDR3 DNA is TGTGCCAGTAGTATAAGGGGGACCCCGGGGCTTGTTGAGCAGTTCTTC. Protein product: CASSIRGTPGLVEQFF.

The rearrangement links TRBV24-1 to TRBJ1-2, with 11 bases lining up with TRBD1. The ends lost 4 bases at V and 6 bases at J; junction bases unmatched: 9. Germline CDR1 reads KGHDR; CDR2 reads SFDVKD. The CDR3 loop spans 16 amino acids. Here the CDR3 reads CATSDYRTGGDNGYTF. The CDR3 DNA sequence: TGTGCCACCAGTGACTATAGGACAGGGGGCGACAATGGCTACACCTTC.

The chain joins TRBV6-4 to TRBJ1-6; 10 positions agree with TRBD1. Germline V lookup: CDR1 MRHNA, CDR2 SNTAGT. The ends lost 2 bases at V and 10 bases at J; junction bases unmatched: 5. The CDR3 runs 15 residues. CDR3 DNA sequence: TGTGCCAGCAGTGACGGGACAGGGGCAGGCTCACCCCTCCACTTT. It specifies CASSDGTGAGSPLHF.